This T cell receptor beta chain was sequenced for a study of cytomegalovirus exposure and HLA in healthy donors. Study-wide results and limits: Later analysis suggested most CMV-associated TCR beta chains were HLA-restricted. With later analysis, a missense DCLRE1C variant became linked to TCR beta V- and J-gene trimming. Many donors shared some public TCRs, even though most TCR sequences were rare.

The CDR3 totals 14 residues. CDR1 and CDR2 (germline): MDHEN, SYDVKM. V shed 4 bases and J shed 3 bases, with 12 bases lying between them. Nominally healthy donors were sampled, though unrecorded immune exposures were likely. Remarks on this clone: Its specificity is not known.

Primers: 60 Vbeta forward and 13 Jbeta reverse. The assay was immunoSEQ multiplex PCR, and TCRdb's table has in-frame clones only and misses some. Among some 130,000 clones listed, 60% to 80% were seen once. The chain joins TRBV28 to TRBJ1-1; D might be TRBD1 (6 bases). This receptor was obtained from a man between 45 and 60 years old in good health and CMV-seronegative. Material: PBMCs. DNA for the CDR3: TGTGCCAGCAGTTATGGCGGGGGGCACACTGAAGCTTTCTTT. Its protein product is CASSYGGGHTEAFF.